This TCR beta chain is from a study of blood T cell repertoires in COVID-19 (dated by TCRdb to 2018 to 2021). Background on the whole study: The collaborator samples originated in the United States, Italy and Spain and spanned the acute and convalescent phases of COVID-19. The prospective study material was composed of cDNA or gDNA derived from T cells, B-cell-depleted T cells, or PBMCs. The dataset comprised deeply sampled blood TCRbeta repertoires from subjects exposed to, actively infected with, or recovered from COVID-19. A freely available public database, intended as a resource for researchers studying the immune response to SARS-CoV-2, is where the repertoires were released. The samples were drawn from two sources: the first 160 participants of the ongoing ImmuneRACE study, and 1,000 to 1,500 subjects contributed by 6 global collaborators. Nearly every sample came with metadata listing a de-identified subject ID, COVID-19 status, age in years and sex. Where available, HLA class I and class II types were obtained from metadata supplied by the sample provider rather than from assay-based typing. The full study reports these points: Clinical and demographic metadata were provided uncurated, with the amount varying by source and participant.

Note on this clone: Its antigen specificity is not known. No much larger clonotype is one base removed from it; base qualities were not supplied.

TCRbeta CDR3 regions were amplified from genomic DNA using the immunoSEQ Assay, a bias-controlled multiplex PCR. The published analysis was carried out like this. The number of nucleated cells in each sample was estimated by amplification of reference gene primers within the assay. Sequence reads were collapsed and filtered to measure the absolute abundance of every unique TCRbeta CDR3 rearrangement. For each sample, productive Simpson clonality was calculated as the square root of Simpson's diversity index over productive rearrangements. TCRdb's version of the immuneACCESS table is confined to in-frame rearrangements and falls short of the full clone set. An unresolved V gene accounts for under half of the shortfall where checked; the remainder is of unknown origin. Clone size and the V and J calls come from that table; the DNA yielded D and trimming. For this sample the table gives about 200,000 clones, of which about 90% were detected only once. The ten largest make up under 2.5% of the sample.

Collaborating institutions collected whole blood in K2EDTA tubes following their own protocols. Collaborator samples were shipped for TCRbeta analysis as frozen whole blood, isolated PBMCs, or DNA extracted from either sample type. The CDR3 spans 15 residues, from the cysteine through the phenylalanine. The entry retains the CDR3 DNA only, 45 bases that are in frame from base 1. Unmatched junction bases come to 2, with V trimmed by 1 base and J by 1 base. CDR1 and CDR2, per the germline V gene, are SGHTA and FQGNSA. In this chain, TRBV7-2 is recombined with TRBJ2-7; TRBD2 lines up with 9 middle nucleotides. Sequenced sample: peripheral blood. The origin of this receptor is a man aged 35-49 years with active or convalescent COVID-19. The CDR3 reads CASSLGLAGSYEQYF. The DNA sequence reads TGTGCCAGCAGCTTAGGGCTAGCGGGGTCCTACGAGCAGTACTTC.